Shown below are 25 T cell receptor beta chains from a single sample sequenced in a study of CD8+ T cells in alopecia areata. The treatment: oral pan-JAK inhibitor, 5-10 mg twice daily. RNA, once extracted, was reverse transcribed into cDNA for use as the sequencing template. Libraries were prepared by immunoSEQ multiplex PCR; TCRdb keeps only in-frame clonotypes and omits some of them. The sample contains some 95,000 clones, about 44% of which appear only once. The sample consisted of CD8+ T cells sorted from blood, taken at week 24, from a patient treated with tofacitinib. The receptor source for this set is a human donor with alopecia areata.

The genes are TRBV5-1 and TRBJ2-7; D ambiguous. Trimming removed 1 base at V and 7 bases at J, with 9 bases between. Germline V lookup: CDR1 SGHRS, CDR2 YFSETQ. The CDR3 is 12 residues long. The CDR3 protein is CASSLNYQEQYF. The CDR3 DNA reads TGCGCCAGCAGCTTGAACTACCAGGAGCAGTACTTC.

In this sample, this clone is medium-sized. The chain links TRBV9 to TRBJ2-3, with 15 bases fitting TRBD2. Looked up from germline, CDR1 is SGDLS and CDR2 is YYNGEE. CDR3 length equals 17 residues. V gave up 4 bases and J gave up 2 bases; unmatched junction bases: 5. CDR3 nucleotides: TGTGCCAGCAGCCCAGGACTAGCGGGAGGGCCCACAGATACGCAGTATTTT. Translated: CASSPGLAGGPTDTQYF.

This chain links TRBV2 with TRBJ2-1, with TRBD1 matching over 10 bases. The CDR3 spans 15 residues. Germline loops: CDR1 SNHLY, CDR2 FYNNEI. V was pared by 4 bases and J by 5 bases, with 5 bases of the junction left unmatched. CDR3 sequence: CASSAGTGANNEQFF. The CDR3 bases are TGTGCCAGCAGTGCTGGGACAGGGGCCAACAATGAGCAGTTCTTC.

This clone was seen a few times. The gene calls are TRBV19 and TRBJ1-1; D remains ambiguous. The CDR3 totals 13 residues. Per the germline V gene, CDR1 is LNHDA and CDR2 is SQIVND (reference sequence). The V and J ends lost 5 bases and 1 base respectively, with 8 bases between them. The CDR3 nucleotides are TGTGCCAGTAGTTTGGGAGAGAACACTGAAGCTTTCTTT. Translation gives CASSLGENTEAFF.

The chain is built from TRBV30 and TRBJ2-7; 8 bases are a match to TRBD2. Looked up from germline, CDR1 is GTSNPN and CDR2 is SVGIG (reference sequence). The J segment lost 3 bases and the V segment lost 4 bases, leaving 5 bases of the junction unmatched. CDR3 length equals 13 residues. CDR3 DNA sequence: TGTGCCTGGATGCCTCGGGGGGGCTACGAGCAGTACTTC. The encoded protein is CAWMPRGGYEQYF.

The chain employs TRBV27 and TRBJ1-5; unclear D gene. V shed 8 bases and J shed 1 base, with 9 bases lying between them. CDR1 and CDR2 (germline): MNHEY, SMNVEV (reference sequence). This CDR3 spans 13 amino acids. The CDR3 DNA follows: TGTGCCAGCCGTCCCGGGAGCAATCAGCCCCAGCATTTT. Translation: CASRPGSNQPQHF.

The chain employs TRBV29-1 and TRBJ2-5; possibly TRBD1 or TRBD2 for D (6 bases each). The J call could be wrong; TRBJ2-7 is a better fit for the DNA end. The V gene's germline CDR1 is SQVTM and CDR2 ANQGSEA. The length of the CDR3 is 12 residues. Written as DNA, the CDR3 is TGCAGCGCGGACGTCGGGGGCGACGAGCAGTACTTC. It codes for CSADVGGDEQYF.

The chain has TRBV25-1 and TRBJ2-7; 7 nucleotides agree with TRBD1. The CDR3 is 15 amino acids. Germline V gene lookup returns CDR1 MGHDK and CDR2 SYGVNS. V lost 4 bases, J lost 1 base, and 7 bases stayed unmatched. In DNA, the CDR3 is TGTGCCAGCAGTGGCATCGGGACAGATTCCTACGAGCAGTACTTC. Its protein is CASSGIGTDSYEQYF.

The V and J genes are TRBV6-5 and TRBJ2-1, with a weak D call TRBD1 (6 bases). Per germline, CDR1 MNHEY and CDR2 SVGAGI. Trimming took 5 bases from V and 10 from J, leaving 15 bases between them. The CDR3 length is 13 residues. CDR3 nucleotides: TGTGCCAGCAGTAACGGACCAGGGGTCGAGCAGTTCTTC. Protein: CASSNGPGVEQFF.

Relative to its sample, this clone is medium-sized (0.01 to 0.1%). V and J are TRBV28 and TRBJ2-6; TRBD1 matches 10 bases. The CDR3 length is 19 residues. Losses at the gene ends were 7 bases for V and 0 bases for J; bases not matched to a gene: 12. Germline V gives CDR1 MDHEN, CDR2 SYDVKM. The CDR3 sequence is CASTLGQGGFHSGANVLTF. As DNA, the CDR3 is TGTGCCAGCACCCTAGGACAGGGGGGATTTCACTCTGGGGCCAACGTCCTGACTTTC.

CDR3 sequence: CASSLGQVNEQYF. CDR3 coding DNA: TGTGCCAGCAGCTTAGGACAGGTAAACGAGCAGTACTTC. This chain connects TRBV7-9 to TRBJ2-7; a possible D gene is TRBD1 (6 bases). The CDR3 runs to 13 residues. Trimming pared 1 base from V and 5 bases from J, leaving 9 bases between. CDR1 SEHNR and CDR2 FQNEAQ come from the germline V gene (reference sequence).

This clone was observed a few times. The chain links TRBV27 to TRBJ2-1, with TRBD2 matching 7 bases. Looked up from germline, CDR1 is MNHEY and CDR2 is SMNVEV (reference sequence). This CDR3 contains 15 residues. Trimming removed 3 bases from V and 4 bases from J; junction bases left unmatched: 6. CDR3 sequence: CASSFGGGSYNEQFF. CDR3 nucleotides: TGTGCCAGCAGTTTCGGGGGAGGGAGTTACAATGAGCAGTTCTTC.

This clone was picked up a small number of times. The chain links TRBV5-8 to TRBJ2-1, with TRBD2 matching 10 bases. CDR3 length: 16 residues. V was pared by 4 bases and J by 4 bases, with 8 bases of the junction left unmatched. Germline loops: CDR1 SGHTS, CDR2 YDEGEE. CDR3 amino acids: CASSPGLARRYNEQFF. In DNA, the CDR3 is TGTGCCAGCAGCCCGGGACTAGCGAGAAGATACAATGAGCAGTTCTTC.

This clone showed up just once. The J gene is TRBJ2-2, the V gene TRBV29-1; no definite D call. The germline V and J ends were trimmed by 1 base and 0 bases, with 6 bases remaining between them. From germline, CDR1 is SQVTM and CDR2 ANQGSEA. The CDR3 consists of 14 residues. The DNA for the CDR3 is TGCAGCGTTGAAGGTGGTGCGAACACCGGGGAGCTGTTTTTT. Encoded protein: CSVEGGANTGELFF.

DNA of the CDR3: TGTGCCAGCAGCCATAGGGACCGCCGTTCCAGTGGCTACACCTTC. Translated, it gives CASSHRDRRSSGYTF. This chain joins TRBV5-8 and TRBJ1-2, with a tentative D call TRBD1 (5 bases). Trimming removed 4 bases from V and 7 bases from J, with 20 bases in between. Looked up from germline, CDR1 is SGHTS and CDR2 is YDEGEE. The CDR3 loop spans 15 amino acids.

This chain connects TRBV28 to TRBJ1-5, with D perhaps matching TRBD1 (5 bases). The V gene's germline CDR1 is MDHEN and CDR2 SYDVKM. This CDR3 comprises 17 residues. Trimming shortened V by 7 bases and J by 0 bases, and 19 bases separated the two germline ends. The CDR3 coding sequence is TGTGCCAGCACCATTTCCCCTGGGACCTATAGCAATCAGCCCCAGCATTTT. Amino acid sequence: CASTISPGTYSNQPQHF.

There are a few counts of this clone. The rearrangement uses TRBV15 and TRBJ2-1; no clear D. Germline CDR1 reads LNHNV; CDR2 reads YYDKDF (reference sequence). Deletions cut 3 bases from V and 4 bases from J, with 4 bases between. CDR3 size: 12 residues. The CDR3 sequence is CATSSEYNEQFF. The CDR3 nucleotides are TGTGCCACCAGCAGTGAGTACAATGAGCAGTTCTTC.

This clone was seen a handful of times. The J gene is TRBJ2-1, the V gene TRBV25-1; 7 bases are a match to TRBD1. With V trimmed by 5 bases and J by 2 bases, 9 bases remained unmatched. The CDR3 totals 16 residues. Germline CDR1 reads MGHDK; CDR2 reads SYGVNS. The CDR3 protein is CASSLTGRSPYNEQFF. The DNA for the CDR3 is TGTGCCAGCAGTTTGACAGGGCGAAGTCCCTACAATGAGCAGTTCTTC.

Concerning this clone itself: Compared with germline, one end of the junction differs, possibly owing to a read error. In nucleotides, the CDR3 is TGCACCAGCAGCCAAGAGCGATTCGGGAACTACGAGCAGTACTTC. Its translation is CTSSQERFGNYEQYF. This chain joins TRBV4-3 and TRBJ2-7, with a weak D call TRBD2 (5 bases). The CDR3 spans 15 residues. Germline V gene lookup returns CDR1 LGHNA and CDR2 YSLEER.

Details on this clone: The CDR3 end shows no conserved phenylalanine or tryptophan, and so a read error is likely. Because the CDR3's place on the DNA is in doubt, the DNA is left out and the CDR3 is given as listed by TCRdb. The chain carries TRBV3-1 (or the pseudogene TRBV3-2) and TRBJ1-5. Counting both end residues, the CDR3 totals 8 amino acids. CDR1 LGHDT and CDR2 YNNKEL come from the germline V gene (reference sequence). The CDR3 loop is CASSQLHS.

The chain uses TRBV15 and TRBJ2-1; D uncertain. V was cut by 3 bases and J by 0 bases, with 6 bases left in between. The CDR3 consists of 14 residues. Germline values: CDR1 LNHNV, CDR2 YYDKDF (reference sequence). CDR3 sequence (DNA): TGTGCCACCAGCAGCTGGGACTCCTACAATGAGCAGTTCTTC. This codes for CATSSWDSYNEQFF. Based on the CDR3 plus reference TRBV15 and TRBJ2-1, the full variable domain is DAMVIQNPRYQVTQFGKPVTLSCSQTLNHNVMYWYQQKSSQAPKLLFHYYDKDFNNEADTPDNFQSRRPNTSFCFLDIRSPGLGDTAMYLCATSSWDSYNEQFFGPGTRLTVL.

The J gene is TRBJ1-2, the V gene TRBV29-1; tentative D call: TRBD1 (5 bases). CDR3 length: 15 amino acids. Looked up from germline, CDR1 is SQVTM and CDR2 is ANQGSEA. V was clipped by 4 bases and J by 0 bases, with 15 bases between them. CDR3 in DNA: TGCAGCGTTGTACTCGGAGGACAATCTAACTATGGCTACACCTTC. Amino acid sequence: CSVVLGGQSNYGYTF.

This clone has ten or more counts. The chain joins TRBV19 to TRBJ2-5; D is ambiguous. The germline CDR1 and CDR2 sequences are LNHDA and SQIVND (reference sequence). Trimming took off 10 bases at V and 5 bases at J, with 14 bases between the two ends. This CDR3 region has 12 residues. In nucleotides, the CDR3 is TGTGCCACACGACAAGGATCGGAGACCCAGTACTTC. Its translation is CATRQGSETQYF.

At least ten counts were recorded for this clone. The chain uses TRBV6-1 and TRBJ2-2; maybe TRBD2 (5 bases). Germline V gene data show CDR1 as MNHNS and CDR2 as SASEGT. CDR3 size: 15 residues. Between the trimmed V and J ends, which lost 11 bases and 3 bases, there was a span of 19 bases. CDR3 coding DNA: TGTGCCGTCGAGCCACACCCGGAGGACACCGGGGAGCTGTTTTTT. It translates to CAVEPHPEDTGELFF.

CDR3 bases: TGCGCCAGCAGCCAAGGTGAGGGGTACGATGAGCAGTTCTTC. Translation gives CASSQGEGYDEQFF. The chain employs TRBV4-1 and TRBJ2-1; TRBD1 or TRBD2 may be the D gene (5 bases each). The CDR3 has 14 amino acids. CDR1 and CDR2 from the germline V gene are MGHRA and YSYEKL. Trimming pared 1 base from V and 8 bases from J, leaving 12 bases between.